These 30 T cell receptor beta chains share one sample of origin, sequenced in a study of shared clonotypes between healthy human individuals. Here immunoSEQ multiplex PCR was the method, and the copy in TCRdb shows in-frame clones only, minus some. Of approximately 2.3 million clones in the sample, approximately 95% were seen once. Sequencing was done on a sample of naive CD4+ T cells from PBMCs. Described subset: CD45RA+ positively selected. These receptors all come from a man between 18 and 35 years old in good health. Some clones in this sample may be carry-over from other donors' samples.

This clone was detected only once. In DNA form, the CDR3 reads TGTGCCAGCAGCCCCCGGGGGGTGCGGGAGGCTTTCTTT. Protein product: CASSPRGVREAFF. V is TRBV4-2 and J is TRBJ1-1; TRBD1 is a possible D gene (5 bases). This CDR3 is 13 amino acids long. Germline V gene sequence: CDR1 LGHNA, CDR2 YNFKEQ. The V end lost 4 bases, the J end lost 11 bases, and 17 bases lay between the germline ends.

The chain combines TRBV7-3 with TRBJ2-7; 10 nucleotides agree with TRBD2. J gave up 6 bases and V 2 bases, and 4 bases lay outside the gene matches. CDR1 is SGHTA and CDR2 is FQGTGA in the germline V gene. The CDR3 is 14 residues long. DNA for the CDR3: TGTGCCAGCAGCTTACTAGCGGGAGCCAGCGAGCAGTACTTC. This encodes CASSLLAGASEQYF.

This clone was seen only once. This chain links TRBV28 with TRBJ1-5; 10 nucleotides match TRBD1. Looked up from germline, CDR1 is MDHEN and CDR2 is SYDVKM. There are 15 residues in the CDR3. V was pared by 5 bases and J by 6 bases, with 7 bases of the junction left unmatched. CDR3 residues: CASSPSTGGGQPQHF. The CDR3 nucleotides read TGTGCCAGCAGTCCATCGACAGGGGGCGGTCAGCCCCAGCATTTT.

The CDR3 DNA sequence: TGTGCCAGCAGCCCCGTAAGCACTGAAGCTTTCTTT. Translation gives CASSPVSTEAFF. The chain is built from TRBV28 and TRBJ1-1; D is ambiguous. From germline, CDR1 is MDHEN and CDR2 SYDVKM. The CDR3 spans 12 residues. The germline V and J ends were trimmed by 6 bases and 4 bases, with 9 bases remaining between them.

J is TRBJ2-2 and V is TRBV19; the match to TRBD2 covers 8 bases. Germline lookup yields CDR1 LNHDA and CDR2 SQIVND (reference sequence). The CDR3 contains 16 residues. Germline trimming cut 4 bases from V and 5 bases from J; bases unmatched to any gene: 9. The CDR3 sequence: CASSNPGGPRTGELFF. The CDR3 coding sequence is TGTGCCAGTAGTAATCCGGGAGGGCCACGGACCGGGGAGCTGTTTTTT.

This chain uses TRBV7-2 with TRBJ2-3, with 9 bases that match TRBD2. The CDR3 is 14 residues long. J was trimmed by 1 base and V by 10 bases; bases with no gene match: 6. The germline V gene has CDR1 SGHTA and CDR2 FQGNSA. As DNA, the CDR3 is TGTGCCACCGTGAGGACTAGCGGCACAGATACGCAGTATTTT. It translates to CATVRTSGTDTQYF.

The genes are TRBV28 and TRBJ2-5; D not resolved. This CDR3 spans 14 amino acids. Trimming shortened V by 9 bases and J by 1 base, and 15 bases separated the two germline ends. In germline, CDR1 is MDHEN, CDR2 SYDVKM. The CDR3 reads CASFPGGVQETQYF. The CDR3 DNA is TGTGCCAGTTTTCCGGGTGGGGTCCAAGAGACCCAGTACTTC.

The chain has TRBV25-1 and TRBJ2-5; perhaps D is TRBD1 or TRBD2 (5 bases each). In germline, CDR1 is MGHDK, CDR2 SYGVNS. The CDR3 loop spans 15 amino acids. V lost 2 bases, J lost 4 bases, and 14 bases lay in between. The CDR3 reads CASSEARDGLETQYF. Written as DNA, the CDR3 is TGTGCCAGCAGTGAAGCCAGGGACGGATTAGAGACCCAGTACTTC. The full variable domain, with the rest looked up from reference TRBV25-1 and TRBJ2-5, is EADIYQTPRYLVIGTGKKITLECSQTMGHDKMYWYQQDPGMELHLIHYSYGVNSTEKGDLSSESTVSRIRTEHFPLTLESARPSHTSQYLCASSEARDGLETQYFGPGTRLLVL.

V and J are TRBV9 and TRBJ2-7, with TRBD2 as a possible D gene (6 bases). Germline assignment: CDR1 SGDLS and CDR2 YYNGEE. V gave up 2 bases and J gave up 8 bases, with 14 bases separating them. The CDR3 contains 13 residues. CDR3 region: CASSVPRGGKQYF. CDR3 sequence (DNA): TGTGCCAGCAGCGTTCCCCGTGGCGGGAAGCAGTACTTC.

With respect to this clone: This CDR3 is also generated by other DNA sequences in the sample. The CDR3: CSVERQLNTEAFF. CDR3 bases: TGCAGCGTTGAGAGGCAGCTGAACACTGAAGCTTTCTTT. The rearrangement joins TRBV29-1 to TRBJ1-1, with D hard to call. The CDR3 sequence is 13 residues long. Germline CDR1 is SQVTM and CDR2 is ANQGSEA. Between the trimmed V and J ends, which lost 3 bases and 0 bases, there was a span of 8 bases. Filled out from reference TRBV29-1 and TRBJ1-1, the complete variable domain reads SAVISQKPSRDICQRGTSLTIQCQVDSQVTMMFWYRQQPGQSLTLIATANQGSEATYESGFVIDKFPISRPNLTFSTLTVSNMSPEDSSIYLCSVERQLNTEAFFGQGTRLTVV.

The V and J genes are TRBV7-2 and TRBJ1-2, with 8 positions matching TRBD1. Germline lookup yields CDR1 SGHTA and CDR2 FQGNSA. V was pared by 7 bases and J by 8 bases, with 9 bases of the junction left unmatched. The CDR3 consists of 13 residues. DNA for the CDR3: TGTGCCAGCACCCTGGACAGGGTTCGGGGCTACACCTTC. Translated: CASTLDRVRGYTF.

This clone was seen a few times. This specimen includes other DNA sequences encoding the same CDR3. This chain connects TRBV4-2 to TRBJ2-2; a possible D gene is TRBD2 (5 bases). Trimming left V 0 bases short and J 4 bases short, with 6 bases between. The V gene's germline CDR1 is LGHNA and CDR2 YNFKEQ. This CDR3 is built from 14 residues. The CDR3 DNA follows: TGTGCCAGCAGCCAAGATCGGGGCACCGGGGAGCTGTTTTTT. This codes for CASSQDRGTGELFF.

CDR3 in DNA: TGTGCCAGCAGCCCTCTAGCGGGATCCAGCACAGATACGCAGTATTTT. This sequence encodes CASSPLAGSSTDTQYF. The genes are TRBV5-6 and TRBJ2-3, with TRBD2 matching 9 bases. The CDR3 runs to 16 residues. Germline assignment: CDR1 SGHDT and CDR2 YYEEEE. With V trimmed by 4 bases and J by 0 bases, 6 bases remained unmatched.

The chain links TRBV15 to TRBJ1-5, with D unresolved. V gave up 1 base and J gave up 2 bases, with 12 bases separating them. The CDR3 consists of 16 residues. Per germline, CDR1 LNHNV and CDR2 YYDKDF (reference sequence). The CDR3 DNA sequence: TGTGCCACCAGCAGAGGTTCCGGGGATGGCAATCAGCCCCAGCATTTT. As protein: CATSRGSGDGNQPQHF.

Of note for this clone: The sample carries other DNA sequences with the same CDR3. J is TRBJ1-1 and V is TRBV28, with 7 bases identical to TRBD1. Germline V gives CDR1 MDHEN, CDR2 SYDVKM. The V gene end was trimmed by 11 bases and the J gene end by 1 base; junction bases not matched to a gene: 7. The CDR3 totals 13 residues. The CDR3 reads CASRQGGNTEAFF. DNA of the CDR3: TGTGCCTCCCGACAGGGAGGGAACACTGAAGCTTTCTTT.

DNA of the CDR3: TGTGCCAGCAGCCCCGACAGAATGAACACTGAAGCTTTCTTT. It translates to CASSPDRMNTEAFF. The chain is built from TRBV7-3 and TRBJ1-1, with TRBD1 as a possible D gene (5 bases). Looked up from germline, CDR1 is SGHTA and CDR2 is FQGTGA. This CDR3 contains 14 residues. Deletions cut 5 bases from V and 0 bases from J, with 10 bases between.

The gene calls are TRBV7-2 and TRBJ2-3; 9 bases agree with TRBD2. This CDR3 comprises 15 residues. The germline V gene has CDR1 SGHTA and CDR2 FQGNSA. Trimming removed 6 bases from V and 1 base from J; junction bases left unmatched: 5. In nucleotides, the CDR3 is TGTGCCAGCAGACTTAGACTAGCGGGCACAGATACGCAGTATTTT. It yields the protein CASRLRLAGTDTQYF.

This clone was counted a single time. CDR3 bases: TGTGCCATCAGTGAGGAGGGAGATACGCAGTATTTT. Translation gives CAISEEGDTQYF. J is TRBJ2-3 and V is TRBV10-3; the D gene is possibly TRBD2 (5 bases). The V gene's germline CDR1 is ENHRY and CDR2 SYGVKD. The CDR3 runs 12 residues. Deletions cut 2 bases from V and 5 bases from J, with 5 bases between.

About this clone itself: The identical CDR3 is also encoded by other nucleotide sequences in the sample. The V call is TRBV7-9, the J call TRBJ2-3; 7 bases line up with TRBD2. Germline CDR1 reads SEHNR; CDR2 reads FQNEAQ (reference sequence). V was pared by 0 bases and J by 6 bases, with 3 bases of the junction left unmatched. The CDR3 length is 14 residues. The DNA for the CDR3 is TGTGCCAGCAGCTTAGCGGGAGGGTCGGATACGCAGTATTTT. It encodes CASSLAGGSDTQYF.

CDR3 sequence: CASRVGQASPTDTQYF. The CDR3 DNA is TGTGCCAGCAGAGTTGGTCAGGCCTCCCCCACAGATACGCAGTATTTT. The chain links TRBV7-2 to TRBJ2-3; no reliable D call. This CDR3 is built from 16 residues. The germline V and J ends were trimmed by 6 bases and 2 bases, with 18 bases remaining between them. The germline CDR1 and CDR2 sequences are SGHTA and FQGNSA.

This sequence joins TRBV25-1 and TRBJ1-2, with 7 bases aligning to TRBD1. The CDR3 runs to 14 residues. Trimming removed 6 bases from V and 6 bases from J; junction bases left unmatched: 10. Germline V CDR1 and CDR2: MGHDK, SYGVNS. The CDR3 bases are TGTGCCAGCAGCGGGACAGACACCCTTCATGGCTACACCTTC. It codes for CASSGTDTLHGYTF.

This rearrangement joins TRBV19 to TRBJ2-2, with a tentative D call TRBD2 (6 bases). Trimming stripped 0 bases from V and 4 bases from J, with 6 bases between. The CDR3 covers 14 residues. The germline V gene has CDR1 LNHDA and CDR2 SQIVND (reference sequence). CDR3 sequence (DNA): TGTGCCAGTAGTATAGAGGAGGGCACCGGGGAGCTGTTTTTT. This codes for CASSIEEGTGELFF.

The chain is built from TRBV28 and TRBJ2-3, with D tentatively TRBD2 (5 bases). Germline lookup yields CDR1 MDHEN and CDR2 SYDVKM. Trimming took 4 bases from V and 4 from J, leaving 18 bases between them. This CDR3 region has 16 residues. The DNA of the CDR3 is TGTGCCAGCAGTTCCCCCCGGGGTAGAGAGGCAGATACGCAGTATTTT. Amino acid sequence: CASSSPRGREADTQYF.

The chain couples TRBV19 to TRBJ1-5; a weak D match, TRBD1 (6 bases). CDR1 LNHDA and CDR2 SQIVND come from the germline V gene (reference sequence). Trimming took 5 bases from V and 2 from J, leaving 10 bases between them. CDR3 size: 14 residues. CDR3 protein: CASSFSGGNQPQHF. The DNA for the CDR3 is TGTGCCAGTAGTTTCTCAGGGGGCAATCAGCCCCAGCATTTT.

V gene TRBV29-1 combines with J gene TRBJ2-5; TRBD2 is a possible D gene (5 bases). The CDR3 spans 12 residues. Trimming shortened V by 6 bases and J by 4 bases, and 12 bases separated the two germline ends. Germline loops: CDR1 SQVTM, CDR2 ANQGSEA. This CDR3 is CSVELEGETQYF. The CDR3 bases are TGCAGCGTCGAGCTAGAGGGAGAGACCCAGTACTTC.

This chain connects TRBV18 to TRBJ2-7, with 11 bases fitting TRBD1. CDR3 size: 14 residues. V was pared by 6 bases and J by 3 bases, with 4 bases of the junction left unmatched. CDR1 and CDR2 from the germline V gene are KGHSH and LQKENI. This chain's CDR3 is CASSTGQGVYEQYF. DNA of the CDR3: TGTGCCAGCTCCACGGGACAGGGGGTCTACGAGCAGTACTTC.

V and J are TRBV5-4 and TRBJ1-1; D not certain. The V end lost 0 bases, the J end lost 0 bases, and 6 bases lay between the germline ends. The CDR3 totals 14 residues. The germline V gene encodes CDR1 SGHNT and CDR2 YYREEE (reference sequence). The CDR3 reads CASSLGLLNTEAFF. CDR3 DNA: TGTGCCAGCAGCTTGGGACTGCTGAACACTGAAGCTTTCTTT. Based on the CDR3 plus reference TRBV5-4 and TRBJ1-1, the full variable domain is ETGVTQSPTHLIKTRGQQVTLRCSSQSGHNTVSWYQQALGQGPQFIFQYYREEENGRGNFPPRFSGLQFPNYSSELNVNALELDDSALYLCASSLGLLNTEAFFGQGTRLTVV.

CDR3 region: CASSLIISGTDTQYF. CDR3 sequence (DNA): TGCGCCAGCAGCTTGATAATTAGCGGGACAGATACGCAGTATTTT. This chain joins TRBV5-1 and TRBJ2-3; 7 nucleotides line up with TRBD2. Trimming at V came to 1 base and at J to 3 bases, leaving 5 bases not matched to a gene. Germline CDR1 reads SGHRS; CDR2 reads YFSETQ. There are 15 residues in the CDR3.

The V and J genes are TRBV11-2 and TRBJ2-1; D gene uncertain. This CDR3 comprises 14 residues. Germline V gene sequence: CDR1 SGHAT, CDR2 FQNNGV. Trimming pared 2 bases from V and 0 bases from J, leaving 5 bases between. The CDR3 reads CASSLPISYNEQFF. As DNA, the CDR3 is TGTGCCAGCAGCTTACCAATCTCCTACAATGAGCAGTTCTTC. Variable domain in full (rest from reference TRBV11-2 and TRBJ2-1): EAGVAQSPRYKIIEKRQSVAFWCNPISGHATLYWYQQILGQGPKLLIQFQNNGVVDDSQLPKDRFSAERLKGVDSTLKIQPAKLEDSAVYLCASSLPISYNEQFFGPGTRLTVL.

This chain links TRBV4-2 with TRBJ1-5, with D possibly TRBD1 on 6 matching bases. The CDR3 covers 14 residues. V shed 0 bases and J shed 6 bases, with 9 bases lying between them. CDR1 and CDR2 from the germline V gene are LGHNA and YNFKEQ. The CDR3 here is CASSQEQGPQPQHF. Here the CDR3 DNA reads TGTGCCAGCAGCCAAGAACAGGGTCCTCAGCCCCAGCATTTT.